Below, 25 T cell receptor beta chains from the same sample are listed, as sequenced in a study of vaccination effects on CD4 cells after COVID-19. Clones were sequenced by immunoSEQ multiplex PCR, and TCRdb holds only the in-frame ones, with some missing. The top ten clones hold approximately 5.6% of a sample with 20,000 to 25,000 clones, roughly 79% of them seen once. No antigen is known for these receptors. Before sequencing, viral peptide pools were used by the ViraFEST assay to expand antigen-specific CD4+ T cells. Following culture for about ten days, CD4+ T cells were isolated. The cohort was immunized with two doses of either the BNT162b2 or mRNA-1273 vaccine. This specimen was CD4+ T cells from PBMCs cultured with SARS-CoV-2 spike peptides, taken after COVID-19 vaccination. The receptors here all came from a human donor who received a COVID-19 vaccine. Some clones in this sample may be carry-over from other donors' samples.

DNA of the CDR3: TGTGCCAGCTCAGCACACGAGAACACTGAAGCTTTCTTT. Amino acid sequence: CASSAHENTEAFF. The chain has TRBV18 and TRBJ1-1; D is uncertain. Germline values: CDR1 KGHSH, CDR2 LQKENI. The CDR3 is 13 amino acids. V was shortened by 5 bases and J by 1 base, with 8 bases between the two germline ends.

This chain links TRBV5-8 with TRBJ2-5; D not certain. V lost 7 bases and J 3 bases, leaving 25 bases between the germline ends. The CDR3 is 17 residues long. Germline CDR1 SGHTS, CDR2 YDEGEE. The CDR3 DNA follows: TGTGCCAGCCCCATTTCCCCAACCCGGGTTTTTAAAGAGACCCAGTACTTC. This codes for CASPISPTRVFKETQYF.

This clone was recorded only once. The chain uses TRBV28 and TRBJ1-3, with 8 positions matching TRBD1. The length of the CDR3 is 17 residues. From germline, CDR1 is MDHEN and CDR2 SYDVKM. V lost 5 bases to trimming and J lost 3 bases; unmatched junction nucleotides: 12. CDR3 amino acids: CASSPTGTGSFGNTIYF. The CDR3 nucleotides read TGTGCCAGCAGTCCCACCGGGACAGGAAGCTTTGGAAACACCATATATTTT.

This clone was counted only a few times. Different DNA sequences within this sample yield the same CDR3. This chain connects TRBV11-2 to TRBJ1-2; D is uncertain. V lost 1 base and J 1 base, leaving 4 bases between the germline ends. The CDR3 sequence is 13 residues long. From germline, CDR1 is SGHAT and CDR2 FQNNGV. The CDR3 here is CASSLVLNYGYTF. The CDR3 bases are TGTGCCAGCAGCTTAGTTCTTAACTATGGCTACACCTTC.

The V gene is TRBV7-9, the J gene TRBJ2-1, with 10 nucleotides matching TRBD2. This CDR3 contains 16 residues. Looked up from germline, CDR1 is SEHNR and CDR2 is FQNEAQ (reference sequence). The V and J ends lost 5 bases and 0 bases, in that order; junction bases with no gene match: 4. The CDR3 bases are TGTGCCAGCAGCCAACAGCGGGGGGGCTCCTACAATGAGCAGTTCTTC. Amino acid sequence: CASSQQRGGSYNEQFF.

CDR3 coding DNA: TGTGCCAGCAGCTCTAGGGGCAACCCTATTGAAAAACTGTTTTTT. This sequence encodes CASSSRGNPIEKLFF. The chain employs TRBV2 and TRBJ1-4, with a possible D match to TRBD1 (5 bases). This CDR3 is built from 15 residues. Trimming cost V 6 bases and J 7 bases, with 18 bases left between them. Looked up from germline, CDR1 is SNHLY and CDR2 is FYNNEI.

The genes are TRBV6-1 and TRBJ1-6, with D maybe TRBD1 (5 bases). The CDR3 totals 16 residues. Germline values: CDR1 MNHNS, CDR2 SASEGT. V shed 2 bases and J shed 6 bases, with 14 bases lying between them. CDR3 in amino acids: CASSERGESFNSPLHF. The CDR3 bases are TGTGCCAGCAGTGAAAGAGGGGAGAGTTTTAATTCACCCCTCCACTTT.

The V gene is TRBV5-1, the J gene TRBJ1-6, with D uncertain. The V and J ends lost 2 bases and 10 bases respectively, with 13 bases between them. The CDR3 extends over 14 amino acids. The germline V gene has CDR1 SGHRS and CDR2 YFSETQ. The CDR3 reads CASSFIGSESPLHF. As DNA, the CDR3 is TGCGCCAGCAGCTTTATAGGGTCGGAGTCACCCCTCCACTTT.

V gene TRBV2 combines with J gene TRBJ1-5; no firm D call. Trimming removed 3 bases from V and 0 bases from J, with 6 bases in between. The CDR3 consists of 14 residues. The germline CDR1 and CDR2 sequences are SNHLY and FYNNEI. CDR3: CASSDWYSNQPQHF. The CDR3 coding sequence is TGTGCCAGCAGTGATTGGTATAGCAATCAGCCCCAGCATTTT.

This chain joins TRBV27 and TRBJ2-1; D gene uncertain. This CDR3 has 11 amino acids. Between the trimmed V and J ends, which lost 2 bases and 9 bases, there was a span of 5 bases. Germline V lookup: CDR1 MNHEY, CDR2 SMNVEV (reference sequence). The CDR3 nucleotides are TGTGCCAGCAGTTTAGCCGGTGAGCAGTTCTTC. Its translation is CASSLAGEQFF.

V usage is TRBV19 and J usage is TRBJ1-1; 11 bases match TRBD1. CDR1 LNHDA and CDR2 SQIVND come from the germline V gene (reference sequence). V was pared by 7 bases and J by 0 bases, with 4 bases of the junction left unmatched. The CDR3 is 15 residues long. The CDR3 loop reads CASIGTGGLNTEAFF. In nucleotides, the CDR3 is TGTGCCAGTATCGGGACAGGGGGTTTGAACACTGAAGCTTTCTTT.

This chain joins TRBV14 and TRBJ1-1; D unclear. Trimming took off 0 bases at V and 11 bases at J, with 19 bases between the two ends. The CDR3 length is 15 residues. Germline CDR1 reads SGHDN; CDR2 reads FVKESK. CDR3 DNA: TGTGCCAGCAGCCAAGATCGGCTGAGGAGGCTCGACGCTTTCTTT. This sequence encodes CASSQDRLRRLDAFF.

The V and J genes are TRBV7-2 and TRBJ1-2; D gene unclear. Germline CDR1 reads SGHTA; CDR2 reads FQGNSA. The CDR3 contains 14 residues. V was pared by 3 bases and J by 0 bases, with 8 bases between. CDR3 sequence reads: CASSLDGPNYGYTF. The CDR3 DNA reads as TGTGCCAGCAGCTTGGACGGTCCTAACTATGGCTACACCTTC.

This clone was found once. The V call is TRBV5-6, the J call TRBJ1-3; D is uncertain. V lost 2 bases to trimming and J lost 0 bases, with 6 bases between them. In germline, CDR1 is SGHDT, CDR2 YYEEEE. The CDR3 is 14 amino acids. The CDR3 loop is CASSFVSSGNTIYF. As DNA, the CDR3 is TGTGCCAGCAGCTTTGTCTCCTCTGGAAACACCATATATTTT.

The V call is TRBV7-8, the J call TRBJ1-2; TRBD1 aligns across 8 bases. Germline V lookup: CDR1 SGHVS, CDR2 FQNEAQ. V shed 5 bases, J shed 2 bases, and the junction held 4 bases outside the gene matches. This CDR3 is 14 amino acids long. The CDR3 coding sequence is TGTGCCAGCAGCCCGGACAGGGAGAACTATGGCTACACCTTC. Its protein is CASSPDRENYGYTF.

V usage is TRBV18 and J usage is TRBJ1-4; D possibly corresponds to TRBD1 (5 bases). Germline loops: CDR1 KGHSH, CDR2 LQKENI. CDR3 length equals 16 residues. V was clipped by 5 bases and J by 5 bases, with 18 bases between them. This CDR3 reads CASSGISGTGNEKLFF. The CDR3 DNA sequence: TGTGCCAGCTCAGGAATTTCCGGGACGGGAAATGAAAAACTGTTTTTT. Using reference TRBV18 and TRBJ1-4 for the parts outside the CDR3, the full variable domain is NAGVMQNPRHLVRRRGQEARLRCSPMKGHSHVYWYRQLPEEGLKFMVYLQKENIIDESGMPKERFSAEFPKEGPSILRIQQVVRGDSAAYFCASSGISGTGNEKLFFGSGTQLSVL.

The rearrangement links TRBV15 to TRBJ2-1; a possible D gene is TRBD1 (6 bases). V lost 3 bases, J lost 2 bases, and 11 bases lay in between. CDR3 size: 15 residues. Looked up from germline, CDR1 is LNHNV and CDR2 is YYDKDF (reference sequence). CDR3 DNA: TGTGCCACCAGCAGGGACAGCGTCACCTACAATGAGCAGTTCTTC. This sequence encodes CATSRDSVTYNEQFF.

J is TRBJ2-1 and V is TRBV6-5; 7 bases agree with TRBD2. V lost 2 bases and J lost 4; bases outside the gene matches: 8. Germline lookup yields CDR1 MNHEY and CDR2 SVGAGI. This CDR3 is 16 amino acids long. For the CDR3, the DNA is TGTGCCAGCAGTTACCGTCCAGCGGGGAAGTACAATGAGCAGTTCTTC. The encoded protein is CASSYRPAGKYNEQFF.

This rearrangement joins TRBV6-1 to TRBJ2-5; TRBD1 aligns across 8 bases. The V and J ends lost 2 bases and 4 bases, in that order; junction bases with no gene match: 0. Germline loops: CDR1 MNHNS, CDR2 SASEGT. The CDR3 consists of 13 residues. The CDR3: CASSETGGETQYF. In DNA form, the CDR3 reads TGTGCCAGCAGTGAAACAGGGGGAGAGACCCAGTACTTC.

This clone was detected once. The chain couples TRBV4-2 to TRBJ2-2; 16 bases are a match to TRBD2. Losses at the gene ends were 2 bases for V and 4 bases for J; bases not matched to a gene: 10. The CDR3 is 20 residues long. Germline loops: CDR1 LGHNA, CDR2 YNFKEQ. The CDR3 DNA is TGTGCCAGCAGCCAACCTCCGGGACTAGCGGGGGGGCGTCCCACCGGGGAGCTGTTTTTT. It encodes CASSQPPGLAGGRPTGELFF.

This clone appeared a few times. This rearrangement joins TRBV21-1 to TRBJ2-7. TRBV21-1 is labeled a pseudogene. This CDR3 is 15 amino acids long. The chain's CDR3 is CASRQDRLKTYEQYV. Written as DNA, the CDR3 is TGTGCCAGCAGACAAGACAGACTAAAAACCTACGAGCAGTACGTC.

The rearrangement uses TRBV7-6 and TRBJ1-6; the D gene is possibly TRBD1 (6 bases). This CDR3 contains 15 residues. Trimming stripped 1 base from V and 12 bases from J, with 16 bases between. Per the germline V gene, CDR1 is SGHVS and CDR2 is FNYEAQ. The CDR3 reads CASSLEASGGEPLHF. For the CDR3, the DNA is TGTGCCAGCAGCTTAGAGGCCTCCGGGGGCGAACCCCTCCACTTT.

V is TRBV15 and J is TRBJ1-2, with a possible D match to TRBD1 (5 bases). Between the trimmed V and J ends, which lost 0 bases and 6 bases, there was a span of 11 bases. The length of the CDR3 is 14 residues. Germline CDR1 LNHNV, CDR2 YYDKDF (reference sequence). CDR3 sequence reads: CATSREGREDGYTF. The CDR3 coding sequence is TGTGCCACCAGCAGAGAGGGCAGGGAGGATGGCTACACCTTC.

CDR3 in amino acids: CASSEALQGTYTQYF. The CDR3 nucleotides are TGTGCCAGCAGTGAAGCGCTTCAAGGAACCTACACGCAGTATTTT. V is TRBV6-1 and J is TRBJ2-3; D gene ambiguous. CDR3 length equals 15 residues. The ends were cut back, 0 bases at V and 9 bases at J, with 16 bases in the middle. Germline CDR1 reads MNHNS; CDR2 reads SASEGT.

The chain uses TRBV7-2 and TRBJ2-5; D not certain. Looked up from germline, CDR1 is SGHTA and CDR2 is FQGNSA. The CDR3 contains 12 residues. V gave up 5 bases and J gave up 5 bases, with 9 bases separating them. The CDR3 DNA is TGTGCCAGCAGCCCGTACATTGAGACCCAGTACTTC. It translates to CASSPYIETQYF.